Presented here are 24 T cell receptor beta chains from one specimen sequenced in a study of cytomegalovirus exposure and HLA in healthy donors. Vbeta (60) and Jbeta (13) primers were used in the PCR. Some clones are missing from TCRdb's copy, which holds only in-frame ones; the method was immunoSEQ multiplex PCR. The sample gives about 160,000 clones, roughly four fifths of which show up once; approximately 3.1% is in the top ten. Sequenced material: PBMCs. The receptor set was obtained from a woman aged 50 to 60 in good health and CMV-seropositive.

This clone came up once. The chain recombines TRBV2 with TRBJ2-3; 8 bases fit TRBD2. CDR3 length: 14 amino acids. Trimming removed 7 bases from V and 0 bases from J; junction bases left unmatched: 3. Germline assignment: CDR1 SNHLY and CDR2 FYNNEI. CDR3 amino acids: CASKGGGSTDTQYF. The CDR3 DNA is TGTGCCAGCAAAGGCGGGGGGAGCACAGATACGCAGTATTTT.

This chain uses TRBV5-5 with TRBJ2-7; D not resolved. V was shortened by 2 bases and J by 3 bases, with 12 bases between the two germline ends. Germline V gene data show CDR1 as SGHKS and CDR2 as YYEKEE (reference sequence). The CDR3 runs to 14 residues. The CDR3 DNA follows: TGTGCCAGCAGCTTCTATTCCGAGGTCTACGAGCAGTACTTC. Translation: CASSFYSEVYEQYF.

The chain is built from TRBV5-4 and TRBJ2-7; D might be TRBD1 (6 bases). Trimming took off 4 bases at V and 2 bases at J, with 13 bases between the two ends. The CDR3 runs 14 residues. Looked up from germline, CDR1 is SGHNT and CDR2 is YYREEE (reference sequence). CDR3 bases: TGTGCCAGCAGCCACCCCGACAGGCCCTACGAGCAGTACTTC. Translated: CASSHPDRPYEQYF.

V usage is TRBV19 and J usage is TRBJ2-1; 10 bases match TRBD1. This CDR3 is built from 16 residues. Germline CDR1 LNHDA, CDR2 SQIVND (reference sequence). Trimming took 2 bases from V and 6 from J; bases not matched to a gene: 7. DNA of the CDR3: TGTGCCAGTAGTATACCAGGACAGGGGGTCGGCAATGAGCAGTTCTTC. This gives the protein CASSIPGQGVGNEQFF.

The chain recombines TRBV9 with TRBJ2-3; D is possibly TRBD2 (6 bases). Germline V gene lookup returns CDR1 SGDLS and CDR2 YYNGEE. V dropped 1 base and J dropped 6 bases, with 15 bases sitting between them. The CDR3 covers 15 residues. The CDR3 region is CASSVYGGKGDTQYF. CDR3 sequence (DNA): TGTGCCAGCAGCGTATACGGGGGTAAAGGCGATACGCAGTATTTT.

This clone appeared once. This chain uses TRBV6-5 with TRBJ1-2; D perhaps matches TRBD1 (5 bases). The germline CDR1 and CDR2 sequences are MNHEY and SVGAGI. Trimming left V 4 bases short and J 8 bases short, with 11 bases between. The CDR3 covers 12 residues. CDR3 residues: CASSLLGGGYTF. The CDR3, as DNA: TGTGCCAGCAGTTTACTCGGGGGGGGCTACACCTTC.

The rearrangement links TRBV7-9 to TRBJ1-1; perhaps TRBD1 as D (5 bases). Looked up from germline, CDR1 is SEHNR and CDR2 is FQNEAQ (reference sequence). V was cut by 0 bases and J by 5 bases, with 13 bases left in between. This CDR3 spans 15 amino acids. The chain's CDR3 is CASSLAQGRWTEAFF. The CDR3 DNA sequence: TGTGCCAGCAGCTTAGCGCAGGGTAGGTGGACTGAAGCTTTCTTT.

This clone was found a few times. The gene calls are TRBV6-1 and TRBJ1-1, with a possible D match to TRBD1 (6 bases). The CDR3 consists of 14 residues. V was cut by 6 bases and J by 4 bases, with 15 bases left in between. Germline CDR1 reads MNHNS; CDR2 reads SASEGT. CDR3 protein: CASSPWGGGTEAFF. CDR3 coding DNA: TGTGCCAGCAGCCCGTGGGGAGGGGGCACTGAAGCTTTCTTT.

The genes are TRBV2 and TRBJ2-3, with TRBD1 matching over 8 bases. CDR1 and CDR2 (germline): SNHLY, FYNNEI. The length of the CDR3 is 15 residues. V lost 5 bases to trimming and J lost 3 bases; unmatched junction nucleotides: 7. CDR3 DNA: TGTGCCAGCAGTCTGACAGGGGATGGGACAGATACGCAGTATTTT. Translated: CASSLTGDGTDTQYF.

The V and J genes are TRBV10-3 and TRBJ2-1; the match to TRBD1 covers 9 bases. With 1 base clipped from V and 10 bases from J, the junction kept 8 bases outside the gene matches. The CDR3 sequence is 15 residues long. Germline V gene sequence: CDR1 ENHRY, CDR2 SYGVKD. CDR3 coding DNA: TGTGCCATCAGTGAGTTGGACAGGGGAGGTGGGGAGCAGTTCTTC. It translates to CAISELDRGGGEQFF.

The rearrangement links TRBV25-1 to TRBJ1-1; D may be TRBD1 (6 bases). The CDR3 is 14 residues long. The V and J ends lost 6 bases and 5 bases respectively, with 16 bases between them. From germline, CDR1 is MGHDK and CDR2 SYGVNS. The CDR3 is CASRGTGRGTEAFF. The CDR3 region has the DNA TGTGCCAGCAGGGGAACAGGTAGGGGGACTGAAGCTTTCTTT. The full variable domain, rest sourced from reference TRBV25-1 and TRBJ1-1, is EADIYQTPRYLVIGTGKKITLECSQTMGHDKMYWYQQDPGMELHLIHYSYGVNSTEKGDLSSESTVSRIRTEHFPLTLESARPSHTSQYLCASRGTGRGTEAFFGQGTRLTVV.

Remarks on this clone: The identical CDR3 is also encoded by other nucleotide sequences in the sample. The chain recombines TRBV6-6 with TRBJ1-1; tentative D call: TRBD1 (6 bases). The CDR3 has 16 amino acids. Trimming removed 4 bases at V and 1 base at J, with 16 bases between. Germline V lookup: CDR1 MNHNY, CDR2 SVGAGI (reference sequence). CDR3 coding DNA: TGTGCCAGCAGTTTCCCTGGGGGGGCCGGGAACACTGAAGCTTTCTTT. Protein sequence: CASSFPGGAGNTEAFF.

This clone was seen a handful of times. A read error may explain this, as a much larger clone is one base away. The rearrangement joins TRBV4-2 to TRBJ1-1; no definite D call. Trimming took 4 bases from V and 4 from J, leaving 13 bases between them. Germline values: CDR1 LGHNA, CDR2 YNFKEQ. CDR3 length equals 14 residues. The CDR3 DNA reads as TGTGCCAGCAGCCGCAGCCCGGGAGGCACTGAAGCTTTCTTT. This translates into CASSRSPGGTEAFF.

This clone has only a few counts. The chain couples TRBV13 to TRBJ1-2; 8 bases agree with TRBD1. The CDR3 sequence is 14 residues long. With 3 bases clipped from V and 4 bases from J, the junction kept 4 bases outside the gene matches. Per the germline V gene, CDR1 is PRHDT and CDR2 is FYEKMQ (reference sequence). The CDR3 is CASSFRDRIYGYTF. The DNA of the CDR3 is TGTGCCAGCAGCTTCCGGGACAGGATCTATGGCTACACCTTC.

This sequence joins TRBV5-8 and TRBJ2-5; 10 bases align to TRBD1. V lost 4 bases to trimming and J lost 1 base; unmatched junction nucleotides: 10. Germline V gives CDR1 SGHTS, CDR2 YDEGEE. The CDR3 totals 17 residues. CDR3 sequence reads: CASSPGTGEGTQETQYF. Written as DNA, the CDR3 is TGTGCCAGCAGCCCCGGGACAGGGGAGGGAACCCAAGAGACCCAGTACTTC.

Here the CDR3 DNA reads TGCGCCAGCAGCTTGCTACCCGGCGAGGAGGAGACCCAGTACTTC. Amino acid sequence: CASSLLPGEEETQYF. The chain is built from TRBV5-1 and TRBJ2-5, with unresolved D. Per the germline V gene, CDR1 is SGHRS and CDR2 is YFSETQ. This CDR3 region has 15 residues. The V end was cut by 1 base, the J end by 5 bases, with 15 bases between.

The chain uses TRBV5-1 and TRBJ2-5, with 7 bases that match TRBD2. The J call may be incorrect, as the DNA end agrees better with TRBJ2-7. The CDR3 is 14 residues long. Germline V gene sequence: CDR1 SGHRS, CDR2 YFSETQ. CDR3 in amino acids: CASSLFGGSYEQYF. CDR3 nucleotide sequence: TGCGCCAGCAGCCTTTTCGGGGGGTCGTACGAGCAGTACTTC.

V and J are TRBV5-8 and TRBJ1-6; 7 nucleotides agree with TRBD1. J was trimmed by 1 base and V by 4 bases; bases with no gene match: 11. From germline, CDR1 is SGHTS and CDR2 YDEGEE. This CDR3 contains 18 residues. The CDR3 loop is CASSNGQDVASYNSPLHF. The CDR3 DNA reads TGTGCCAGCAGCAACGGACAGGACGTGGCTTCCTATAATTCACCCCTCCACTTT.

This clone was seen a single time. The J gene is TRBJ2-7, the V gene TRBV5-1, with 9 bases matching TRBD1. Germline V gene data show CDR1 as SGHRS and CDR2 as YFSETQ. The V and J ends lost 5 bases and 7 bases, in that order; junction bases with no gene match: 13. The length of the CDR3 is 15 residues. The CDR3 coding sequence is TGCGCCAGCAGATCCCGGGGACAGGGTTCGGAAGAGCAGTACTTC. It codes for CASRSRGQGSEEQYF.

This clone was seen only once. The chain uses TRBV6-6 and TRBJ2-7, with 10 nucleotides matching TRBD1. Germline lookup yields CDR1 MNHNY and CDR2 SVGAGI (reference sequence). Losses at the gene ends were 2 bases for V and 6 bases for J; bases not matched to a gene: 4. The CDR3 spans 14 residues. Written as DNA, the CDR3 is TGTGCCAGCAGTTACCCTGGACAGGGGGGCGAGCAGTACTTC. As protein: CASSYPGQGGEQYF.

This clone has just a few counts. CDR3: CSVEVGDRWANTEAFF. The CDR3 DNA sequence: TGCAGCGTTGAAGTGGGCGATAGGTGGGCGAACACTGAAGCTTTCTTT. The genes are TRBV29-1 and TRBJ1-1; D uncertain. Germline CDR1 is SQVTM and CDR2 is ANQGSEA. The CDR3 is 16 residues long. V shed 1 base and J shed 1 base, with 16 bases lying between them.

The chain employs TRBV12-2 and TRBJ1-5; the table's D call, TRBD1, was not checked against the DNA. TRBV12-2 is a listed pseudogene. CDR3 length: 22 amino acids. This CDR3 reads CASRTRGRQGIGRAQGNQPQHF. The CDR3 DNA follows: TGTGCAAGTCGCACTCGAGGTAGACAGGGGATAGGTCGAGCCCAGGGGAATCAGCCCCAGCATTTT.

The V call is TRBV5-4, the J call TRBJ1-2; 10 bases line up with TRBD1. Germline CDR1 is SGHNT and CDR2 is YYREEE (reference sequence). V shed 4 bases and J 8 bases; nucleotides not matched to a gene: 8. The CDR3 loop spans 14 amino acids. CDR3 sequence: CASSIPGTGVGYTF. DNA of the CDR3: TGTGCCAGCAGCATACCCGGGACAGGGGTCGGCTACACCTTC.

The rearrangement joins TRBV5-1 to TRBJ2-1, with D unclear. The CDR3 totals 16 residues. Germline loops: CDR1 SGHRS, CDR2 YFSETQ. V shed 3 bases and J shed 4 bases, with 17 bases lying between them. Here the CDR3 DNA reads TGCGCCAGCAGCTCCTTTGGAGCAGACGAATACAATGAGCAGTTCTTC. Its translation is CASSSFGADEYNEQFF.